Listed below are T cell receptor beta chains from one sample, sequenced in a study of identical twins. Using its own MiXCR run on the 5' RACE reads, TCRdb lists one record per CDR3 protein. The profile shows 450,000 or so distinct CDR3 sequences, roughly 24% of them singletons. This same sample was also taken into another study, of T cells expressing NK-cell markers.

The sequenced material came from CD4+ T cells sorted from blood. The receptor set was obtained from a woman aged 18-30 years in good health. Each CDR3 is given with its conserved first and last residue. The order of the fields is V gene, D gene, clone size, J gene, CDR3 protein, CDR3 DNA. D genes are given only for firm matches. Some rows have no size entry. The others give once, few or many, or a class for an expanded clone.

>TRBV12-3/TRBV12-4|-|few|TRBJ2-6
CASGEGHRSSGANVLTF
TGTGCCAGCGGCGAGGGGCATCGAAGCTCTGGGGCCAACGTCCTGACTTTC
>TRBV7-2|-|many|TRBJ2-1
CASRLSGEQFF
TGTGCCAGCAGATTAAGCGGTGAGCAGTTCTTC
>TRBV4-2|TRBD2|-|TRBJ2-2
CASSQDSSGGPGELFF
TGTGCCAGCAGCCAAGATTCTAGCGGGGGCCCCGGGGAGCTGTTTTTT
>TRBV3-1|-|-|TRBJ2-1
CASSPSDRINEQFF
TGTGCCAGCAGCCCCTCGGACCGTATCAATGAGCAGTTCTTC
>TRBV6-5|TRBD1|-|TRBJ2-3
CASSYGQGGDTQYF
TGTGCCAGCAGTTACGGACAGGGCGGGGATACGCAGTATTTT
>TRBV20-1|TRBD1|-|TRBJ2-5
CSPRDRVQETQYF
TGCAGTCCGAGAGACAGGGTACAAGAGACCCAGTACTTC
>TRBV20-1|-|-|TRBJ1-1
CSAFTGNTEAFF
TGCAGTGCCTTTACAGGGAACACTGAAGCTTTCTTT
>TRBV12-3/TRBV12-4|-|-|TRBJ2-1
CASTLGITSYNEQFF
TGTGCCAGCACCCTCGGGATTACCTCCTACAATGAGCAGTTCTTC
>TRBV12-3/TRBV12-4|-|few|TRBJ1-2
CASSNAGGYTF
TGTGCCAGCAGTAATGCGGGGGGCTACACCTTC
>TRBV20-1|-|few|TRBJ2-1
CSAGGASYNEQFF
TGCAGTGCTGGCGGCGCGTCTTACAATGAGCAGTTCTTC
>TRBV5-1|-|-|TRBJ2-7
CASSLEGSTRQYF
TGCGCCAGCAGCTTGGAAGGCAGTACGAGGCAGTACTTC
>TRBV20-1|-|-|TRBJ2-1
CSAADQPNEQFF
TGCAGTGCTGCCGACCAGCCGAATGAGCAGTTCTTC
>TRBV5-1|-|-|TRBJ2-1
CASSLKVRKSPNEQFF
TGCGCCAGCAGCTTAAAAGTGAGAAAGAGTCCCAATGAGCAGTTCTTC
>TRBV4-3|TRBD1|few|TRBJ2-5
CASSQAVGQGEETQYF
TGCGCCAGCAGCCAAGCAGTGGGACAGGGGGAAGAGACCCAGTACTTC
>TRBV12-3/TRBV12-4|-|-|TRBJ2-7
CASSFAQPYEQYF
TGTGCCAGCAGTTTCGCACAGCCCTACGAGCAGTACTTC
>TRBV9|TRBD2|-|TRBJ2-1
CASSVLAGAGYNEQFF
TGTGCCAGCAGCGTACTAGCGGGAGCAGGCTACAATGAGCAGTTCTTC
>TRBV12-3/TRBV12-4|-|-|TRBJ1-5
CASSFGGVRQPQHF
TGTGCCAGCAGTTTTGGGGGAGTCCGTCAGCCCCAGCATTTT
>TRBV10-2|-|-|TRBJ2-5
CASQDYQETQYF
TGCGCCAGCCAGGACTACCAAGAGACCCAGTACTTC
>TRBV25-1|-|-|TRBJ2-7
CASSEAGFSEQYF
TGTGCCAGCAGTGAAGCAGGGTTTAGTGAGCAGTACTTC
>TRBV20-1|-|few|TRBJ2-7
CSARHGHEQYF
TGCAGTGCTCGACACGGACACGAGCAGTACTTC
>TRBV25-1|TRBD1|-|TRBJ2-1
CASRSTGSGDEQFF
TGTGCCAGCAGGTCGACAGGGTCCGGAGATGAGCAGTTCTTC
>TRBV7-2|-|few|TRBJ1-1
CASSPSWREAFF
TGTGCCAGCAGCCCCTCTTGGAGGGAAGCTTTCTTT
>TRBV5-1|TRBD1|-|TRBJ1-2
CASSLTLTGDYGYTF
TGCGCCAGCAGCCTAACCCTGACAGGGGACTATGGCTACACCTTC
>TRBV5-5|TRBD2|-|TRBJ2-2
CASSSGLAGVNTGELFF
TGTGCCAGCAGCTCCGGACTAGCGGGAGTTAACACCGGGGAGCTGTTTTTT